This TCR beta chain was sequenced during a study of T-cell reconstitution after alpha-beta-depleted transplantation in children. Whole-study results and caveats: Surviving recipient cells, namely T cells and thymic progenitors, were the source of high day-60 TCRbeta diversity in some patients.

Germline assignment: CDR1 LNHDA and CDR2 SQIVND (reference sequence). Trimming left V 6 bases short and J 5 bases short, with 14 bases between. CDR3 length: 14 amino acids. TCRbeta library preparation incorporated unique molecular identifiers. TCRdb independently ran MiXCR on the PCR reads; one entry per CDR3 protein. The top ten clones hold approximately 15% of a sample with roughly 490,000 distinct CDR3 sequences, over 9.5% of them seen once. As to this clonotype: What it recognizes is unknown.

This TCR was sampled from a female patient aged 2-9 years who had a stem cell transplant for aplastic anemia, so the T cells may come from the graft donor. Sequenced here: PBMCs, mostly from graft donor cells, sampled 180 days after TCRalphabeta/CD19-depleted stem cell transplant. This chain joins TRBV19 and TRBJ2-1; TRBD2 is a possible D gene (5 bases). CDR3 in amino acids: CASRGRAENNEQFF. The CDR3 DNA follows: TGTGCCAGTAGGGGAAGAGCGGAAAACAATGAGCAGTTCTTC.